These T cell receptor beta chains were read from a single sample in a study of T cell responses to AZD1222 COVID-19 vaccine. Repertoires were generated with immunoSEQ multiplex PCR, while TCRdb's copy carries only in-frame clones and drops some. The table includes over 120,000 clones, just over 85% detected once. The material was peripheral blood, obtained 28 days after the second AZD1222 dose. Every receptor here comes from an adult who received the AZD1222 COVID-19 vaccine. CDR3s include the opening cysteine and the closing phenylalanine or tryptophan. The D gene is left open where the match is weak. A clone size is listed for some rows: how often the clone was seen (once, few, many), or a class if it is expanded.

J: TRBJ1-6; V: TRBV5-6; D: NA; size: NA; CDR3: CASSWGRRQYNSPLHF; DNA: TGTGCCAGCAGCTGGGGGCGTAGGCAATATAATTCACCCCTCCACTTT
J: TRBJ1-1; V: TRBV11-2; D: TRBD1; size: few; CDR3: CASRFLIGQGYGSTEAFF; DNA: TGTGCCAGCAGGTTTTTAATCGGACAGGGGTACGGTTCCACTGAAGCTTTCTTT
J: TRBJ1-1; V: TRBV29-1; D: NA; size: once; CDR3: CSGLRDTNTEAFF; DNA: TGCAGCGGACTCCGGGACACTAACACTGAAGCTTTCTTT
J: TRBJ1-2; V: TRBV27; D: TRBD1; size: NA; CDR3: CASSPGQGGGYTF; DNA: TGTGCCAGCAGTCCCGGACAGGGTGGTGGCTACACCTTC
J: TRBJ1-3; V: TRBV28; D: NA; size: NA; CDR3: CASRRGSSGNTIYF; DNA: TGTGCCAGCAGAAGGGGAAGCTCTGGAAACACCATATATTTT
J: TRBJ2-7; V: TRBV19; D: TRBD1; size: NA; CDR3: CARDNRGKDEQYF; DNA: TGTGCCAGAGATAACAGGGGTAAAGACGAGCAGTACTTC
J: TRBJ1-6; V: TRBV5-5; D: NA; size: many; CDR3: CASSLGPGVNSPLHF; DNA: TGTGCCAGCAGCCTTGGACCGGGCGTTAATTCACCCCTCCACTTT
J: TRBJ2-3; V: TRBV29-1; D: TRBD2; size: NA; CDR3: CSVASGGGRDTQYF; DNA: TGCAGCGTCGCTAGCGGGGGGGGTCGGGATACGCAGTATTTT
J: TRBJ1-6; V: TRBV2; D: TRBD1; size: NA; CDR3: CASGGTGGAGSPLHF; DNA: TGTGCCAGCGGGGGGACAGGGGGCGCGGGTTCACCCCTCCACTTT
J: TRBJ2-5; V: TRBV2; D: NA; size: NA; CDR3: CASNGDMQETQYF; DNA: TGTGCCAGCAACGGGGACATGCAAGAGACCCAGTACTTC
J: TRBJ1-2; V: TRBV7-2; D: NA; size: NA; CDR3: CASRLNRGENYGYTF; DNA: TGTGCCAGTCGGCTTAATAGGGGGGAGAACTATGGCTACACCTTC
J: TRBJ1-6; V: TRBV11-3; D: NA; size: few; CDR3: CASSPRQASPLHF; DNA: TGTGCCAGCAGCCCGAGACAGGCGTCGCCCCTCCACTTT
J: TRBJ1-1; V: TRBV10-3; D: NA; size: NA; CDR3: CAIRPGSRDTEAFF; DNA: TGTGCCATCAGACCAGGGAGTCGCGACACTGAAGCTTTCTTT
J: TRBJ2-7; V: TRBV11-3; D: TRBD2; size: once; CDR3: CASSFSGGAEQYF; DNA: TGTGCCAGCAGTTTTAGCGGGGGGGCCGAGCAGTACTTC
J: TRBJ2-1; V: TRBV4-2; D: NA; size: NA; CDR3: CASSQDYGGYNEQFF; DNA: TGTGCCAGCAGCCAAGATTATGGGGGATACAATGAGCAGTTCTTC
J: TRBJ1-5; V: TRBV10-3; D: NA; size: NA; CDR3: CAIGEDSNQPQHF; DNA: TGTGCCATCGGGGAAGATAGCAATCAGCCCCAGCATTTT
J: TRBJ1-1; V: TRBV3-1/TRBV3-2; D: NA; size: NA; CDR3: CASSQGTHGTEAFF; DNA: TGTGCCAGCAGCCAAGGGACCCATGGGACTGAAGCTTTCTTT
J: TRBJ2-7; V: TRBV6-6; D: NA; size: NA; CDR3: CASSYANYEQYF; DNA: TGTGCCAGCAGTTACGCGAACTACGAGCAGTACTTC
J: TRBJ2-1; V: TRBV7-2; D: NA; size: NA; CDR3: CASSLGRGGYNEQFF; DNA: TGTGCCAGCAGCTTAGGCAGGGGAGGGTACAATGAGCAGTTCTTC
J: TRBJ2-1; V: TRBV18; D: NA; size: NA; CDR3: CASSPSQLHPNEQFF; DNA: TGTGCCAGCTCACCATCCCAGTTGCACCCCAATGAGCAGTTCTTC
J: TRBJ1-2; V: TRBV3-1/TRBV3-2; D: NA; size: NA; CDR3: CASSQGGSKGYTF; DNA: TGTGCCAGCAGCCAAGGCGGATCTAAAGGCTACACCTTC
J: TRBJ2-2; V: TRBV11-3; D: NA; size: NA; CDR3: CASSSRGELFF; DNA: TGTGCCAGCAGTAGTAGGGGGGAGCTGTTTTTT
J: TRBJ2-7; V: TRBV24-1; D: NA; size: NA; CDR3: CATGSADCEQYF; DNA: TGTGCCACCGGGTCGGCCGATTGCGAGCAGTACTTC
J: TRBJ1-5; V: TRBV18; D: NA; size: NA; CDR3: CASSLGSGTGSNQPQHF; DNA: TGTGCCAGCTCGCTAGGAAGCGGGACGGGAAGCAATCAGCCCCAGCATTTT
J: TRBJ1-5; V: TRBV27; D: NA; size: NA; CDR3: CASSFLNQPQHF; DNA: TGTGCCAGCAGTTTCCTAAATCAGCCCCAGCATTTT
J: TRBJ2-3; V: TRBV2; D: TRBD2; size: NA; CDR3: CASSYQRGSTDTQYF; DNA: TGTGCCAGCAGTTACCAGCGGGGATCGACAGATACGCAGTATTTT